This T cell receptor beta chain was recovered during a study of radiation and T cells in renal cell carcinoma. The data were produced by immunoSEQ multiplex PCR, yet TCRdb's version contains in-frame clones alone and is incomplete. The profile shows more than 100,000 clones, more than 75% of them singletons. Germline values: CDR1 SGHDT, CDR2 YYEEEE. The CDR3 extends over 14 amino acids. The V end lost 5 bases, the J end lost 2 bases, and 13 bases lay between the germline ends. The time point is: blood 2 weeks post-SBRT. Stated treatment: 15 Gy SBRT to primary tumor, nephrectomy 4 weeks later. This sequence was found in a woman between 65 and 79 years old with renal cell carcinoma. The sequences come from blood, collected from a patient whose treatment included radiotherapy and nephrectomy. The V call is TRBV5-6, the J call TRBJ1-2; D remains unclear. The DNA for the CDR3 is TGTGCCAGCAGGGCAATCGGGCCGAACTATGGCTACACCTTC. This codes for CASRAIGPNYGYTF.